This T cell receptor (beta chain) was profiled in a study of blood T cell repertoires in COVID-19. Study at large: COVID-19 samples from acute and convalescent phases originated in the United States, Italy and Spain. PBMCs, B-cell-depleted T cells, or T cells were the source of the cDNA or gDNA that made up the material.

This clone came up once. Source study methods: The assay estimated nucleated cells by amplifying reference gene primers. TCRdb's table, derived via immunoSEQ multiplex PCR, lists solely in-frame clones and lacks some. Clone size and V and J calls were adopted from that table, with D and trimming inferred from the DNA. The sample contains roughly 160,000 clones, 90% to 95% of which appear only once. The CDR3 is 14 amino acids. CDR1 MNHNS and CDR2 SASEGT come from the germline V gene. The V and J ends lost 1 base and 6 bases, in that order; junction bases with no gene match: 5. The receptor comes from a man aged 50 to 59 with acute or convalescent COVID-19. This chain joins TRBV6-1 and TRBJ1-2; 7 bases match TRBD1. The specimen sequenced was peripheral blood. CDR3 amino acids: CASSEGTGFNGYTF. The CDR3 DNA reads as TGTGCCAGCAGTGAAGGGACAGGCTTTAATGGCTACACCTTC.